A selection of T cell receptor beta chains follows, all from one sample in a study of control samples from healthy donors and cancer patients. The protocol was immunoSEQ multiplex PCR, while the TCRdb copy is restricted to in-frame clones and leaves out a portion. The sample comprises some 150,000 clones, 85% to 95% of which are singletons, and approximately 2.5% rests with the top ten. Material for sequencing was blood. These receptors all stem from a man between 45 and 60 years old in good health. Both conserved end residues are part of each CDR3. The D gene is left open where the match is weak. For some rows the clone size is stated as once, few or many, or as a class when expanded; others skip it.

D: NA
V: TRBV7-9
size: NA
J: TRBJ2-4
DNA: TGTGCCAGCAGCGGGGGGGACAGGATAGCCAAAAACATTCAGTACTTC
CDR3: CASSGGDRIAKNIQYF

D: NA
V: TRBV15
size: NA
J: TRBJ2-3
DNA: TGTGCCACCAGCAGAGTTGGTGGGAGCGGGGATACGCAGTATTTT
CDR3: CATSRVGGSGDTQYF

D: TRBD2
V: TRBV5-1
size: NA
J: TRBJ2-3
DNA: TGCGCCAGCAGAATAGCGGGAGTGAGGGATACGCAGTATTTT
CDR3: CASRIAGVRDTQYF

D: NA
V: TRBV5-1
size: NA
J: TRBJ2-1
DNA: TGCGCCAGCCGTCGACAGGACTCAACTCCCATCAAATACAATGAGCAGTTCTTC
CDR3: CASRRQDSTPIKYNEQFF

D: NA
V: TRBV19
size: NA
J: TRBJ1-1
DNA: TGTGCCAGTAGTATTTCCTCAGGCAGACTTTTGGCTTTCTTT
CDR3: CASSISSGRLLAFF

D: TRBD1
V: TRBV11-2
size: NA
J: TRBJ1-6
DNA: TGTGCCAGCAGAGACAGGGGGCAATCACCCCTCCACTTT
CDR3: CASRDRGQSPLHF

D: NA
V: TRBV25-1
size: NA
J: TRBJ2-1
DNA: TGTGCCAGCAGACTGGCAGTATACAATGAGCAGTTCTTC
CDR3: CASRLAVYNEQFF

D: TRBD1
V: TRBV30
size: few
J: TRBJ1-1
DNA: TGTGCCTGGAGTATAACAGGGGGGGAAGCTTTCTTT
CDR3: CAWSITGGEAFF

D: NA
V: TRBV6-1
size: NA
J: TRBJ2-7
DNA: TGTGCCAGCAGTGAAGGGGCAGGGGCCTACGAGCAGTACTTC
CDR3: CASSEGAGAYEQYF

D: TRBD1
V: TRBV27
size: NA
J: TRBJ2-7
DNA: TGTGCCAGCAGTTTATCCCGCCCGGGACAGGGGGCCTACGAGCAGTACTTC
CDR3: CASSLSRPGQGAYEQYF

D: NA
V: TRBV28
size: NA
J: TRBJ2-5
DNA: TGTGCCAGCAGTTTATGGCGGGAGACCCAGTACTTC
CDR3: CASSLWRETQYF

D: TRBD2
V: TRBV28
size: NA
J: TRBJ2-2
DNA: TGTGCCAGCAGTCTACGGGCAGGGTACGGCGGGAGCTGGAACACCGGGGAGCTGTTTTTT
CDR3: CASSLRAGYGGSWNTGELFF

D: NA
V: TRBV19
size: NA
J: TRBJ2-7
DNA: TGTGCCAGTAGTATAGTGCGGAGCTCCTACGAGCAGTACTTC
CDR3: CASSIVRSSYEQYF

D: NA
V: TRBV5-1
size: NA
J: TRBJ1-1
DNA: TGCGCCAGCAGCTTGAGACAGGCGAGTACTGAAGCTTTCTTT
CDR3: CASSLRQASTEAFF

D: NA
V: TRBV27
size: NA
J: TRBJ2-7
DNA: TGTGCCAGCCGCCCCCCGGCAGCTAGCTCCTACGAGCAGTACTTC
CDR3: CASRPPAASSYEQYF

D: TRBD2
V: TRBV28
size: once
J: TRBJ2-7
DNA: TGTGCCAGCAGTTTAAAGCGGGGACGGGAGCAGTACTTC
CDR3: CASSLKRGREQYF

D: NA
V: TRBV29-1
size: once
J: TRBJ1-4
DNA: TGCAGCGTAGGGACGCGCTTTAATGAAAAACTGTTTTTT
CDR3: CSVGTRFNEKLFF

D: TRBD1
V: TRBV5-1
size: NA
J: TRBJ2-7
DNA: TGCGCCAGCAGCTGGGGGACAGGGGAAGACTACGAGCAGTACTTC
CDR3: CASSWGTGEDYEQYF

D: TRBD2
V: TRBV6-5
size: NA
J: TRBJ2-1
DNA: TGTGCCAGCAGTCCTAGCGGGAGGGACAATGAGCAGTTCTTC
CDR3: CASSPSGRDNEQFF

D: TRBD1
V: TRBV10-3
size: NA
J: TRBJ1-1
DNA: TGTGCCATCAGTGGGCCGGGACAGGGGACTGAAGCTTTCTTT
CDR3: CAISGPGQGTEAFF

D: TRBD1
V: TRBV19
size: once
J: TRBJ1-1
DNA: TGTGCCAGTAGCATCGGTTACAGGGGCAACACTGAAGCTTTCTTT
CDR3: CASSIGYRGNTEAFF

D: TRBD1
V: TRBV10-1
size: NA
J: TRBJ2-3
DNA: TGCGCCAGCAGTTCGACAGGGGGCTTATCAGATACGCAGTATTTT
CDR3: CASSSTGGLSDTQYF

D: NA
V: TRBV3-1/TRBV3-2
size: NA
J: TRBJ1-2
DNA: TGTGCCAGCAGCCAAGGGAGAGGCGTGTACTATGGCTACACCTTC
CDR3: CASSQGRGVYYGYTF

D: NA
V: TRBV27
size: NA
J: TRBJ1-2
DNA: TGTGCCAGCAGTTCCACAGGGTTGGGTGGCTACACCTTC
CDR3: CASSSTGLGGYTF

D: NA
V: TRBV6-1
size: once
J: TRBJ1-2
DNA: TGTGCCAGCAGTGAAGAGGGAGGCAGGGGCCATGGCTACACCTTC
CDR3: CASSEEGGRGHGYTF

D: TRBD1
V: TRBV28
size: NA
J: TRBJ2-1
DNA: TGTGCCAGCAGTCCCGGGACAGGGGGCATGTACAATGAGCAGTTCTTC
CDR3: CASSPGTGGMYNEQFF

D: TRBD1
V: TRBV5-4
size: NA
J: TRBJ2-7
DNA: TGTGCCAGCACCAAAAGACAGGGGGCGGATGAGCAGTACTTC
CDR3: CASTKRQGADEQYF

D: TRBD2
V: TRBV5-1
size: once
J: TRBJ2-2
DNA: TGCGCCAGCAGCTTGGAGGCGGGAGGGCCCACCGGGGAGCTGTTTTTT
CDR3: CASSLEAGGPTGELFF

D: TRBD1
V: TRBV5-1
size: NA
J: TRBJ1-4
DNA: TGCGCCAGCAGCACGGGACAGAATGAAAAACTGTTTTTT
CDR3: CASSTGQNEKLFF

D: NA
V: TRBV29-1
size: NA
J: TRBJ2-1
DNA: TGCAGCGTTGAAGATGTCAGCTACAATGAGCAGTTCTTC
CDR3: CSVEDVSYNEQFF

D: TRBD1
V: TRBV6-5
size: NA
J: TRBJ2-3
DNA: TGTGCCAGCAGTTCACTGACAGGGAAGTTAACAGATACGCAGTATTTT
CDR3: CASSSLTGKLTDTQYF

D: NA
V: TRBV9
size: NA
J: TRBJ1-1
DNA: TGTGCCAGCAGCCCCGACACGTTGAACACTGAAGCTTTCTTT
CDR3: CASSPDTLNTEAFF

D: TRBD1
V: TRBV7-2
size: NA
J: TRBJ1-5
DNA: TGTGCCAGCAGCTCGACAGGGGTCCCCCAGCCCCAGCATTTT
CDR3: CASSSTGVPQPQHF

D: NA
V: TRBV18
size: once
J: TRBJ1-2
DNA: TGTGCCAGCTCACGCGACACCAACTATGGCTACACCTTC
CDR3: CASSRDTNYGYTF

D: NA
V: TRBV18
size: NA
J: TRBJ1-1
DNA: TGTGCCAGCTCCCCGACAGAGGACACTGAAGCTTTCTTT
CDR3: CASSPTEDTEAFF

D: TRBD1
V: TRBV5-1
size: NA
J: TRBJ2-5
DNA: TGCGCCAGCTGGGGGACAGGGGGCTGGGAGACCCAGTACTTC
CDR3: CASWGTGGWETQYF

D: NA
V: TRBV2
size: NA
J: TRBJ1-2
DNA: TGTGCCAGCGTACGGGACGGAGCTAACTATGGCTACACCTTC
CDR3: CASVRDGANYGYTF

D: TRBD2
V: TRBV7-2
size: NA
J: TRBJ2-7
DNA: TGTGCCAGCAGCCAAAGTCGGACTAGCGGGAGCTACGAGCAGTACTTC
CDR3: CASSQSRTSGSYEQYF

D: NA
V: TRBV6-5
size: NA
J: TRBJ2-2
DNA: TGTGCCAGCAGTTCTACCAGTTGGGAGCTGTTTTTT
CDR3: CASSSTSWELFF

D: NA
V: TRBV7-2
size: NA
J: TRBJ2-3
DNA: TGTGCCAGCAGCCTCGACTGGACAGATACGCAGTATTTT
CDR3: CASSLDWTDTQYF

D: TRBD1
V: TRBV5-8
size: once
J: TRBJ2-5
DNA: TGTGCCAGCAGCAAGGGACAGGGAGGGGAGACCCAGTACTTC
CDR3: CASSKGQGGETQYF

D: NA
V: TRBV15
size: NA
J: TRBJ1-2
DNA: TGTGCCACCAGCAACGGGCCGATTTACACCTTC
CDR3: CATSNGPIYTF

D: NA
V: TRBV7-9
size: NA
J: TRBJ2-7
DNA: TGTGCCAGCAGCTTAGGGGCAGATCCCTACGAGCAGTACTTC
CDR3: CASSLGADPYEQYF

D: NA
V: TRBV28
size: NA
J: TRBJ2-2
DNA: TGTGCCAGCGGGGGTCACACCGGGGAGCTGTTTTTT
CDR3: CASGGHTGELFF

D: TRBD1
V: TRBV19
size: few
J: TRBJ2-7
DNA: TGTGCCAGTAGTATAGGAGGGACAGACTCCTACGAGCAGTACTTC
CDR3: CASSIGGTDSYEQYF

D: TRBD1
V: TRBV27
size: NA
J: TRBJ2-5
DNA: TGTGCCAGCAGTCGCCTATTCCGGGACAGGGGGCGAGAGACCCAGTACTTC
CDR3: CASSRLFRDRGRETQYF

D: NA
V: TRBV2
size: NA
J: TRBJ1-1
DNA: TGTGCCAGCAGTGAAGCGCTTCCCCTTGAAGCTTTCTTT
CDR3: CASSEALPLEAFF

D: NA
V: TRBV19
size: NA
J: TRBJ1-5
DNA: TGTGCCAGTATAGGGGACCCCGGAACCCCTCAGCCCCAGCATTTT
CDR3: CASIGDPGTPQPQHF

D: NA
V: TRBV27
size: once
J: TRBJ1-4
DNA: TGTGCCAGCAGTTTCGCAACTAATGAAAAACTGTTTTTT
CDR3: CASSFATNEKLFF